This T cell receptor (beta chain) was sequenced in a study of response to subunit inactivated influenza vaccine. A single record per CDR3 protein comes from TCRdb applying MiXCR to the RT-PCR reads. This table holds approximately 530,000 distinct CDR3 sequences, 10% to 15% found once. Germline assignment: CDR1 SEHNR and CDR2 FQNEAQ (reference sequence). Trimming shortened V by 5 bases and J by 8 bases, and 12 bases separated the two germline ends. This CDR3 is 12 amino acids long. Study results and limitations: New T cells are recruited in small numbers by each seasonal influenza vaccination, according to the authors' suggestion.

This clonotype came up a few times. Antigen: not known. The sequence derives from a man aged 45-65 years who received an inactivated influenza vaccine. This sample comprised PBMCs from blood, obtained about 40 days after vaccination. V and J are TRBV7-9 and TRBJ1-1; possibly TRBD1 for D (6 bases). The DNA of the CDR3 is TGTGCCAGCAGCGGTAACAGGGAGGAAGCTTTCTTT. This translates into CASSGNREEAFF.